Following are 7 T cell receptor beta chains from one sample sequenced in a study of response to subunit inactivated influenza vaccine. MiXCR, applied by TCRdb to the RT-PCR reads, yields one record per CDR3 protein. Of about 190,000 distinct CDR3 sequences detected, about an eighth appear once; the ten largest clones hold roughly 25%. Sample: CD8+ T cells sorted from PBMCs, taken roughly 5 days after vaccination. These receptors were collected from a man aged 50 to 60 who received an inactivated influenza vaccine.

CDR3 in DNA: TGTGCCAGCAGCGTGACAACTAGCGGGAGGATGAACACCGGGGAGCTGTTTTTT. Translation gives CASSVTTSGRMNTGELFF. The chain uses TRBV9 and TRBJ2-2, with 12 nucleotides matching TRBD2. The V segment lost 2 bases and the J segment 1 base; nucleotides outside the gene matches: 6. Germline V gives CDR1 SGDLS, CDR2 YYNGEE. The CDR3 is 18 residues long. The full variable domain, in which reference TRBV9 and TRBJ2-2 provide the parts outside the CDR3, is DSGVTQTPKHLITATGQRVTLRCSPRSGDLSVYWYQQSLDQGLQFLIQYYNGEERAKGNILERFSAQQFPDLHSELNLSSLELGDSALYFCASSVTTSGRMNTGELFFGEGSRLTVL.

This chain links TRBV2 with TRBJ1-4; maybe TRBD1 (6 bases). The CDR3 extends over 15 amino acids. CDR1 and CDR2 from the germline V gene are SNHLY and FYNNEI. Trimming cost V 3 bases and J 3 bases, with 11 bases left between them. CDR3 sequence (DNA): TGTGCCAGCAGTGAGGCGGGGGGGCCTAATGAAAAACTGTTTTTT. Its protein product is CASSEAGGPNEKLFF.

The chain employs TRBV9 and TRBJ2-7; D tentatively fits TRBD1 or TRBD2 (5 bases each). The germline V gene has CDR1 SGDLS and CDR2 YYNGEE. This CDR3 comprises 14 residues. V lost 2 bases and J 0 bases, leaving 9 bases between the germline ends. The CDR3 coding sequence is TGTGCCAGCAGCGTCGGGACCTACTCCTACGAGCAGTACTTC. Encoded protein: CASSVGTYSYEQYF.

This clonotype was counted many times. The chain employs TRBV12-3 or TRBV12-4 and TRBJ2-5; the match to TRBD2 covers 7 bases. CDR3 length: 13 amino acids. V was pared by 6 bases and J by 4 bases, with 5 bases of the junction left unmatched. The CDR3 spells CASRTLARETQYF. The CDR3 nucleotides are TGTGCCAGCAGGACACTAGCGAGAGAGACCCAGTACTTC.

CDR3 sequence reads: CSAHHRTSGMYNEQFF. CDR3 in DNA: TGCAGTGCTCACCACCGGACTAGCGGGATGTACAATGAGCAGTTCTTC. The gene calls are TRBV20-1 and TRBJ2-1, with TRBD2 identical over 12 bases. The CDR3 contains 16 residues. The germline gives CDR1 DFQATT, CDR2 SNEGSKA (reference sequence). V was pared by 5 bases and J by 4 bases, with 9 bases of the junction left unmatched.

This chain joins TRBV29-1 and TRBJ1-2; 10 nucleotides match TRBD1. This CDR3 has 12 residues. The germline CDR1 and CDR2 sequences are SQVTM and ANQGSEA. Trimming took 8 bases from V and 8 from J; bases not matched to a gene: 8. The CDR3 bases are TGCAGCTCTAGACAGGGGGCGATGGGCTACACCTTC. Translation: CSSRQGAMGYTF.

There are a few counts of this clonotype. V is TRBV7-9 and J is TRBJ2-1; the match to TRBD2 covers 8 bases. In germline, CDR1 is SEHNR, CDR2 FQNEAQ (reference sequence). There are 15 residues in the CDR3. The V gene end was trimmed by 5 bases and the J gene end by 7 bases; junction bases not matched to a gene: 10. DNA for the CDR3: TGTGCCAGCAGCGCGTCCGGGACTAGGGAGAATGAGCAGTTCTTC. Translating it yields CASSASGTRENEQFF.